The 21 T cell receptor beta chains below come from one sample, sequenced in a study of shared clonotypes between healthy human individuals. Positive CCR7 selection of CD45RO-negative cells yielded the naive CD8 cells, and terminally differentiated effector memory CD45RA+ cells were excluded. Repertoires were generated with immunoSEQ multiplex PCR, while TCRdb's copy carries only in-frame clones and drops some. This repertoire shows 760,000 or so clones, just over 95% found once; its top ten account for approximately 0.2%. Sequences were obtained from naive CD8+ T cells sorted from blood. These receptors were collected from a man aged 25 to 40 in good health.

The chain links TRBV6-1 to TRBJ2-7; D remains ambiguous. The V end was cut by 3 bases, the J end by 0 bases, with 9 bases between. From germline, CDR1 is MNHNS and CDR2 SASEGT. The CDR3 is 14 amino acids. CDR3 in DNA: TGTGCCAGCAGTGATGAGGCTAGCTCCTACGAGCAGTACTTC. It translates to CASSDEASSYEQYF.

V usage is TRBV6-5 and J usage is TRBJ2-1; perhaps D is TRBD1 or TRBD2 (5 bases each). CDR3 size: 16 residues. Germline V CDR1 and CDR2: MNHEY, SVGAGI. V was trimmed by 2 bases and J by 5 bases, leaving 16 bases between them. The CDR3 sequence: CASSYGTVSPHNEQFF. Written as DNA, the CDR3 is TGTGCCAGCAGTTACGGGACGGTTAGTCCTCACAATGAGCAGTTCTTC.

The chain links TRBV5-4 to TRBJ1-2, with 7 bases aligning to TRBD1. The germline V gene has CDR1 SGHNT and CDR2 YYREEE (reference sequence). J was trimmed by 4 bases and V by 5 bases; bases with no gene match: 8. The CDR3 sequence is 14 residues long. CDR3 residues: CASSQNTGAYGYTF. Here the CDR3 DNA reads TGTGCCAGCAGTCAAAACACAGGGGCCTATGGCTACACCTTC. The whole variable domain, remainder taken from reference TRBV5-4 and TRBJ1-2, is ETGVTQSPTHLIKTRGQQVTLRCSSQSGHNTVSWYQQALGQGPQFIFQYYREEENGRGNFPPRFSGLQFPNYSSELNVNALELDDSALYLCASSQNTGAYGYTFGSGTRLTVV.

Notes on this clone: This same CDR3 is encoded by further DNA sequences in the sample. V is TRBV29-1 and J is TRBJ2-1; D is undetermined. Trimming took 1 base from V and 4 from J, leaving 5 bases between them. Per the germline V gene, CDR1 is SQVTM and CDR2 is ANQGSEA. The CDR3 runs to 12 residues. Here the CDR3 DNA reads TGCAGCGTTGAAGGCCGGTACAATGAGCAGTTCTTC. As protein: CSVEGRYNEQFF.

The chain has TRBV6-5 and TRBJ1-1; D call uncertain. Germline CDR1 reads MNHEY; CDR2 reads SVGAGI. This CDR3 comprises 13 residues. Trimming cost V 6 bases and J 5 bases, with 13 bases left between them. CDR3: CASSHTVFTEAFF. In DNA, the CDR3 is TGTGCCAGCAGCCATACGGTTTTTACTGAAGCTTTCTTT.

On this clone: This sample includes further DNA sequences coding for the same CDR3. This chain connects TRBV27 to TRBJ1-5; 7 positions match TRBD1. Germline V gene lookup returns CDR1 MNHEY and CDR2 SMNVEV (reference sequence). This CDR3 spans 14 amino acids. V shed 6 bases, J shed 2 bases, and the junction held 4 bases outside the gene matches. In DNA, the CDR3 is TGTGCCAGCAGAATAACAGGGGGCAATCAGCCCCAGCATTTT. Translated: CASRITGGNQPQHF.

V usage is TRBV5-4 and J usage is TRBJ2-5; 10 nucleotides align to TRBD2. Germline loops: CDR1 SGHNT, CDR2 YYREEE (reference sequence). After removal of 4 bases from V and 5 bases from J, the junction contained 5 bases not matched to a gene. This CDR3 is 14 amino acids long. The CDR3 sequence is CASSIRTSGETQYF. The CDR3, as DNA: TGTGCCAGCAGCATCCGGACTAGCGGTGAGACCCAGTACTTC.

The chain carries TRBV6-6 and TRBJ2-7; D is undetermined. V dropped 6 bases and J dropped 2 bases, with 11 bases sitting between them. The CDR3 runs 13 residues. CDR1 and CDR2 from the germline V gene are MNHNY and SVGAGI (reference sequence). The CDR3 is CASRPQIAYEQYF. The DNA for the CDR3 is TGTGCCAGCAGGCCACAGATTGCCTACGAGCAGTACTTC.

This chain connects TRBV28 to TRBJ2-3; TRBD1 aligns across 7 bases. Germline values: CDR1 MDHEN, CDR2 SYDVKM. V was clipped by 6 bases and J by 5 bases; unmatched bases: 17. The length of the CDR3 is 17 residues. The CDR3 protein is CASRPVGGRERGDTQYF. CDR3 nucleotide sequence: TGTGCCAGCAGGCCCGTAGGGGGCAGGGAACGGGGAGATACGCAGTATTTT.

The chain employs TRBV29-1 and TRBJ1-2; 10 nucleotides agree with TRBD1. The germline V gene has CDR1 SQVTM and CDR2 ANQGSEA. The CDR3 is made up of 11 amino acids. Trimming at V came to 6 bases and at J to 13 bases, leaving 8 bases not matched to a gene. The CDR3 region has the DNA TGCAGCGTCCGGACAGGGGGGAATTGCACCTTC. Its protein product is CSVRTGGNCTF.

Concerning this clone itself: The same CDR3 arises from other DNA sequences in this sample as well. CDR3 in DNA: TGTGCCAGCAGCTTAAGGCAGGGATACGAGCAGTACTTC. This gives the protein CASSLRQGYEQYF. The chain employs TRBV11-2 and TRBJ2-7; a weak D match, TRBD1 (5 bases). CDR3 length equals 13 residues. Germline CDR1 and CDR2: SGHAT and FQNNGV. Trimming pared 2 bases from V and 4 bases from J, leaving 9 bases between.

This chain uses TRBV27 with TRBJ2-1; 7 bases line up with TRBD2. Germline lookup yields CDR1 MNHEY and CDR2 SMNVEV (reference sequence). The CDR3 covers 14 residues. After removal of 5 bases from V and 10 bases from J, the junction contained 11 bases not matched to a gene. Here the CDR3 DNA reads TGTGCCAGCAGTGAGACTAGCCTACCAAGAGAGCAGTTCTTC. Protein: CASSETSLPREQFF.

V usage is TRBV4-1 and J usage is TRBJ1-1, with D possibly being TRBD1 (5 bases). The V gene's germline CDR1 is MGHRA and CDR2 YSYEKL. This CDR3 is 18 amino acids long. The ends were cut back, 6 bases at V and 5 bases at J, with 28 bases in the middle. CDR3 in amino acids: CASRPGVGEVGFGTEAFF. Here the CDR3 DNA reads TGCGCCAGCAGGCCCGGGGTGGGGGAGGTCGGTTTCGGAACTGAAGCTTTCTTT.

Regarding this clone: Other nucleotide sequences from this sample produce the same CDR3. CDR3 sequence reads: CASSLLAGGSYNEQFF. In nucleotides, the CDR3 is TGTGCCAGCAGCTTATTGGCGGGAGGGAGCTACAATGAGCAGTTCTTC. The chain couples TRBV11-2 to TRBJ2-1; 9 bases fit TRBD2. J lost 3 bases, V lost 2 bases, and 5 bases had no gene match. CDR1 and CDR2 (germline): SGHAT, FQNNGV. This CDR3 comprises 16 residues. The complete variable domain, with remaining parts taken from reference TRBV11-2 and TRBJ2-1, reads EAGVAQSPRYKIIEKRQSVAFWCNPISGHATLYWYQQILGQGPKLLIQFQNNGVVDDSQLPKDRFSAERLKGVDSTLKIQPAKLEDSAVYLCASSLLAGGSYNEQFFGPGTRLTVL.

This chain links TRBV29-1 with TRBJ2-5; no firm D call. V was pared by 0 bases and J by 3 bases, with 8 bases between. Germline V gene lookup returns CDR1 SQVTM and CDR2 ANQGSEA. The CDR3 is made up of 13 amino acids. CDR3 bases: TGCAGCGTTGAAGAACTGGCAGAAGAGACCCAGTACTTC. It yields the protein CSVEELAEETQYF.

The chain combines TRBV27 with TRBJ2-7; 9 nucleotides line up with TRBD2. With 1 base clipped from V and 7 bases from J, the junction kept 8 bases outside the gene matches. Germline V lookup: CDR1 MNHEY, CDR2 SMNVEV (reference sequence). The CDR3 runs to 15 residues. CDR3 nucleotide sequence: TGTGCCAGCAGTTTATTCGCGGGAGGGCTGGAGGAGCAGTACTTC. Protein sequence: CASSLFAGGLEEQYF.

The chain recombines TRBV7-6 with TRBJ2-3, with TRBD2 identical over 11 bases. J lost 6 bases, V lost 7 bases, and 6 bases had no gene match. CDR3 length equals 14 residues. Per germline, CDR1 SGHVS and CDR2 FNYEAQ. DNA for the CDR3: TGTGCCAGCACCCAGGGACTAGCGGTTGATACGCAGTATTTT. It translates to CASTQGLAVDTQYF.

The chain links TRBV27 to TRBJ2-5, with 8 bases fitting TRBD1. Germline V gene sequence: CDR1 MNHEY, CDR2 SMNVEV (reference sequence). This CDR3 is built from 22 residues. The junction had 21 bases not matched to a gene; V was cut back by 0 bases and J by 0 bases. The CDR3, as DNA: TGTGCCAGCAGTTTATCAGCCTTTTCCGCCTCCGGGGGACAGGTAAACCAAGAGACCCAGTACTTC. This translates into CASSLSAFSASGGQVNQETQYF.

This clone occurred once. V gene TRBV11-2 combines with J gene TRBJ2-1; TRBD2 matches 13 bases. Germline-derived CDR1 and CDR2 are SGHAT and FQNNGV. Trimming took 5 bases from V and 1 from J; bases not matched to a gene: 11. This CDR3 is built from 19 residues. CDR3 loop: CASSPSRGLAGASYNEQFF. The CDR3 DNA follows: TGTGCCAGCAGCCCTAGCCGAGGACTAGCGGGGGCATCCTACAATGAGCAGTTCTTC.

The gene calls are TRBV20-1 and TRBJ2-7; TRBD2 might be the D (5 bases). CDR3 length: 11 residues. Germline V lookup: CDR1 DFQATT, CDR2 SNEGSKA (reference sequence). V gave up 5 bases and J gave up 7 bases, with 12 bases separating them. The DNA of the CDR3 is TGCAGTGCTCCAGGCTCGGGGGAGCAGTACTTC. It is translated as CSAPGSGEQYF.

DNA for the CDR3: TGTGCCAGCAGCCTCCGGGACAGGGATGAAAAACTGTTTTTT. Translating gives CASSLRDRDEKLFF. The rearrangement joins TRBV9 to TRBJ1-4; the match to TRBD1 covers 9 bases. Germline trimming cut 4 bases from V and 6 bases from J; bases unmatched to any gene: 4. Germline V lookup: CDR1 SGDLS, CDR2 YYNGEE. This CDR3 is 14 amino acids long. The variable domain in full, completed from reference TRBV9 and TRBJ1-4, reads DSGVTQTPKHLITATGQRVTLRCSPRSGDLSVYWYQQSLDQGLQFLIQYYNGEERAKGNILERFSAQQFPDLHSELNLSSLELGDSALYFCASSLRDRDEKLFFGSGTQLSVL.